Listed below are T cell receptor beta chains from one sample, sequenced in a study of OX40 agonist ivuxolimab in advanced cancers. Some clones are missing from TCRdb's copy, which holds only in-frame ones; the method was immunoSEQ multiplex PCR. This sample has 60,000 or so clones, with about 85% found just once. The sequenced sample was CD4+ or CD8+ T cells sorted from blood, obtained in a trial of the OX40 agonist ivuxolimab. Receptors originate from an adult with an advanced solid tumor such as melanoma, head and neck, liver or kidney cancer. CDR3s include the opening cysteine and the closing phenylalanine or tryptophan. The D gene is left open where the match is weak. Clone size appears in some rows only: once, few, many, or a class for an expanded clone.

abundance	v_gene	j_gene	d_gene	CDR3aa	CDR3nt
NA	TRBV10-1	TRBJ2-5	TRBD1	CASSGTGQGDSETQYF	TGCGCCAGCAGTGGGACTGGACAGGGGGATAGCGAGACCCAGTACTTC
NA	TRBV5-5	TRBJ2-7	TRBD2	CASSYLAGGPSYEQYF	TGTGCCAGCAGCTATTTAGCGGGAGGGCCGTCCTACGAGCAGTACTTC
NA	TRBV13	TRBJ2-7	NA	CASSFHYEQYF	TGTGCCAGCAGCTTCCACTACGAGCAGTACTTC
NA	TRBV14	TRBJ2-2	TRBD2	CASSQGLAGATGELFF	TGTGCCAGCAGTCAAGGACTAGCGGGAGCCACCGGGGAGCTGTTTTTT
NA	TRBV14	TRBJ2-2	NA	CASSQAIVTGELFF	TGTGCCAGCAGCCAAGCTATAGTGACCGGGGAGCTGTTTTTT
NA	TRBV28	TRBJ1-4	NA	CASSFVGTWGKLFF	TGTGCCAGCAGTTTTGTCGGGACTTGGGGAAAACTGTTTTTT
NA	TRBV15	TRBJ2-4	NA	CATSRDLGGADIQYF	TGTGCCACCAGCAGAGATCTGGGCGGGGCAGACATTCAGTACTTC
NA	TRBV2	TRBJ1-5	NA	CASRGEGQPQHF	TGTGCCAGCAGGGGGGAAGGGCAGCCCCAGCATTTT
once	TRBV28	TRBJ2-7	NA	CASSSSLRSPYEQYF	TGTGCCAGCAGTTCCTCCCTTAGAAGTCCCTACGAGCAGTACTTC
NA	TRBV28	TRBJ2-6	NA	CASTSGANVLTF	TGTGCCAGCACCTCTGGGGCCAACGTCCTGACTTTC
NA	TRBV6-5	TRBJ1-2	NA	CASSYSRDGYTF	TGTGCCAGCAGTTACTCCAGGGATGGCTACACCTTC
NA	TRBV10-3	TRBJ2-1	NA	CAISAPRYNEQFF	TGTGCCATCAGTGCGCCCAGGTACAATGAGCAGTTCTTC
NA	TRBV2	TRBJ1-1	NA	CASSGQMNTEAFF	TGTGCCAGCAGTGGTCAGATGAACACTGAAGCTTTCTTT
few	TRBV5-1	TRBJ1-2	NA	CASSLAPQGAGGYTF	TGCGCCAGCAGCTTGGCCCCGCAGGGAGCAGGTGGCTACACCTTC
NA	TRBV5-1	TRBJ2-3	NA	CASSPGPTDTQYF	TGCGCCAGCAGCCCGGGCCCCACAGATACGCAGTATTTT
NA	TRBV4-1	TRBJ1-5	NA	CASSQADRYSNQPQHF	TGCGCCAGCAGCCAGGCCGACAGATATAGCAATCAGCCCCAGCATTTT
NA	TRBV4-1	TRBJ2-7	NA	CASSQGGAGGTEQYF	TGCGCCAGCAGCCAAGGGGGGGCAGGCGGTACCGAGCAGTACTTC
few	TRBV28	TRBJ1-2	NA	CASRILNYGYTF	TGTGCCAGCCGTATCCTTAACTATGGCTACACCTTC
once	TRBV19	TRBJ2-3	TRBD2	CASKSLGLAGVADTQYF	TGTGCCAGTAAATCCTTAGGACTAGCGGGAGTGGCAGATACGCAGTATTTT
NA	TRBV28	TRBJ2-7	TRBD2	CASSPRTSGRSTYEQYF	TGTGCCAGCAGTCCTAGGACTAGCGGGAGGTCTACCTACGAGCAGTACTTC
NA	TRBV5-1	TRBJ2-1	NA	CASSLLNDNYNEQFF	TGCGCCAGCAGCTTGTTGAACGACAATTACAATGAGCAGTTCTTC
NA	TRBV4-1	TRBJ2-2	TRBD2	CASSQVPEIAGGKPGELFF	TGCGCCAGCAGCCAAGTGCCTGAGATAGCGGGAGGAAAACCCGGGGAGCTGTTTTTT
NA	TRBV6-6	TRBJ2-5	NA	CASSYSTGEWETQYF	TGTGCCAGCAGTTACTCGACTGGGGAGTGGGAGACCCAGTACTTC